A selection of T cell receptor beta chains follows, all from one sample in a study of cytomegalovirus exposure and HLA in healthy donors. The protocol was immunoSEQ multiplex PCR, while the TCRdb copy is restricted to in-frame clones and leaves out a portion. The data hold 63,000 or so clones, with roughly 84% observed a single time. Sequenced input: PBMCs. These receptor sequences come from a woman in her twenties or thirties in good health and CMV-seronegative. Both conserved end residues are part of each CDR3. Fields, in order: D gene, V gene, CDR3 length, clone size, J gene, CDR3 protein, CDR3 DNA. A D gene is named only where the DNA matches it firmly. Only part of the rows carry a size: once, few, many, or a class if the clone is expanded.

NA,TRBV27,12,NA,TRBJ2-7,CASWTSTYEQYF,TGTGCCAGCTGGACAAGTACCTACGAGCAGTACTTC
NA,TRBV21-1,15,NA,TRBJ1-4,CASSKEDCTNEKLFF,TGTGCCAGCAGCAAGGAGGATTGCACTAATGAAAAACTGTTTTTT
NA,TRBV27,15,NA,TRBJ1-1,CASSLSKSGNTEAFF,TGTGCCAGCAGTTTATCGAAGTCCGGTAACACTGAAGCTTTCTTT
TRBD2,TRBV7-8,16,NA,TRBJ2-7,CASSLIARGVSYEQYF,TGTGCCAGCAGCTTAATAGCCCGGGGGGTCTCCTACGAGCAGTACTTC
TRBD1,TRBV4-1,16,NA,TRBJ1-6,CASSREGTGVNSPLHF,TGCGCCAGCAGCCGAGAGGGGACAGGGGTAAATTCACCCCTCCACTTT
NA,TRBV30,11,NA,TRBJ1-2,CAWSVEGGYTF,TGTGCCTGGAGTGTGGAGGGTGGCTACACCTTC
TRBD2,TRBV4-3,17,NA,TRBJ2-2,CASSQGVPGGNTGELFF,TGCGCCAGCAGCCAAGGGGTCCCGGGAGGGAACACCGGGGAGCTGTTTTTT
NA,TRBV7-8,13,NA,TRBJ1-1,CASSLPPEAEAFF,TGTGCCAGCAGCTTACCTCCGGAGGCTGAAGCTTTCTTT
TRBD2,TRBV5-4,17,NA,TRBJ2-4,CASTTTPGTSGKNIQYF,TGTGCCAGCACCACGACTCCCGGGACTAGCGGAAAAAACATTCAGTACTTC
NA,TRBV11-1,15,NA,TRBJ2-2,CASSLKQGNTGELFF,TGTGCCAGCAGCTTAAAACAGGGGAACACCGGGGAGCTGTTTTTT
NA,TRBV30,14,NA,TRBJ1-1,CAWSVRGMNTEAFF,TGTGCCTGGAGTGTAAGAGGGATGAACACTGAAGCTTTCTTT
NA,TRBV7-9,12,NA,TRBJ1-6,CSSSESGGPLHF,TGTTCCAGCAGCGAAAGTGGAGGGCCCCTCCACTTT
NA,TRBV2,14,NA,TRBJ2-3,CASSVGGGMDTQYF,TGTGCCAGCAGTGTAGGGGGCGGGATGGATACGCAGTATTTT
TRBD1,TRBV4-1,15,NA,TRBJ1-2,CASSQEGADRGSYTF,TGCGCTAGCAGCCAAGAGGGGGCGGACAGGGGTAGCTACACCTTC
NA,TRBV5-5,14,NA,TRBJ2-1,CASSLETTYNEQFF,TGTGCCAGCAGCTTGGAGACAACCTACAATGAGCAGTTCTTC
NA,TRBV11-3,16,NA,TRBJ2-3,CASSLGGGFGTDTQYF,TGTGCCAGCAGCTTAGGGGGCGGTTTCGGCACAGATACGCAGTATTTT
TRBD2,TRBV7-6,19,NA,TRBJ2-5,CASSLSPGLAGGPGETQYF,TGTGCCAGCAGCTTGTCCCCGGGACTAGCGGGGGGGCCTGGAGAGACCCAGTACTTC
NA,TRBV18,15,NA,TRBJ2-5,CASSPYGQSQETQYF,TGTGCCAGCTCACCCTACGGACAGTCCCAAGAGACCCAGTACTTC
NA,TRBV5-6,16,NA,TRBJ1-6,CASTKQGRGYNSPLHF,TGTGCCAGCACTAAACAGGGCAGAGGGTATAATTCACCCCTCCACTTT
NA,TRBV25-1,12,few,TRBJ1-5,CASSELDQPQHF,TGTGCCAGCAGTGAACTAGACCAGCCCCAGCATTTT
TRBD2,TRBV9,17,NA,TRBJ2-2,CASSVEGRLAVAGELFF,TGTGCCAGCAGCGTAGAGGGTAGACTAGCGGTCGCCGGGGAGCTGTTTTTT
NA,TRBV6-1,12,NA,TRBJ1-1,CASSDRVEEAFF,TGTGCCAGCAGTGACAGGGTCGAGGAGGCTTTCTTT
NA,TRBV2,16,NA,TRBJ1-3,CASSEAGGAWGNTIYF,TGTGCCAGCAGTGAAGCTGGAGGGGCCTGGGGAAACACCATATATTTT
NA,TRBV5-6,17,few,TRBJ2-5,CASSLGTGPGYQETQYF,TGTGCCAGCAGCTTGGGAACGGGCCCAGGGTACCAAGAGACCCAGTACTTC
NA,TRBV19,15,NA,TRBJ1-4,CATSHGTGYYEKLFF,TGTGCCACCTCCCATGGAACGGGGTATTATGAAAAACTGTTTTTT
TRBD2,TRBV5-6,13,NA,TRBJ2-1,CASSWSGSDEQFF,TGTGCCAGCAGCTGGAGCGGGAGTGATGAGCAGTTCTTC
NA,TRBV7-2,12,few,TRBJ1-2,CASSFFGQAPAF,TGTGCCAGCAGCTTCTTCGGTCAGGCCCCCGCCTTC
NA,TRBV5-1,17,once,TRBJ1-1,CASSLGPLEQLNTEAFF,TGCGCCAGCAGCTTGGGCCCACTGGAGCAGCTGAACACTGAAGCTTTCTTT
NA,TRBV7-2,13,NA,TRBJ1-2,CASSFGQHYGYTF,TGTGCCAGCAGCTTCGGACAGCACTATGGCTACACCTTC
TRBD1,TRBV7-2,16,once,TRBJ2-7,CASSFATDRAPYEQYF,TGTGCCAGCAGCTTTGCGACGGACAGGGCCCCCTACGAGCAGTACTTC
NA,TRBV4-3,17,NA,TRBJ2-6,CASSQEGALAGANVLTF,TGCGCCAGCAGCCAAGAAGGGGCGTTGGCTGGGGCCAACGTCCTGACTTTC
TRBD2,TRBV14,18,few,TRBJ2-3,CASSQGLAATTSTDTQYF,TGTGCCAGCAGCCAGGGACTAGCGGCGACGACTAGCACAGATACGCAGTATTTT
NA,TRBV5-4,15,NA,TRBJ2-7,CASSLDGSLSYEQYF,TGTGCCAGCAGCTTGGACGGGTCCCTCTCCTACGAGCAGTACTTC
TRBD2,TRBV6-1,16,NA,TRBJ2-2,CASSKGLARNTGELFF,TGTGCCAGCAGTAAAGGACTAGCGAGGAACACCGGGGAGCTGTTTTTT
NA,TRBV13,15,NA,TRBJ1-1,CASSFAQNMNTEAFF,TGTGCCAGCAGCTTCGCCCAGAACATGAACACTGAAGCTTTCTTT
NA,TRBV19,12,few,TRBJ1-1,CASSIGNTEAFF,TGTGCCAGTAGTATCGGGAACACTGAAGCTTTCTTT
NA,TRBV6-6,13,NA,TRBJ2-7,CASSPRTAYEQYF,TGTGCCAGCAGTCCTCGGACAGCCTACGAGCAGTACTTC
NA,TRBV30,12,NA,TRBJ2-1,CAWSVAGDEQFF,TGTGCCTGGAGTGTAGCCGGGGATGAGCAGTTCTTC
NA,TRBV5-8,15,NA,TRBJ1-5,CASSIGQSSNQPQHF,TGTGCCAGCAGCATTGGACAGTCTAGCAATCAGCCCCAGCATTTT
NA,TRBV6-5,15,few,TRBJ1-6,CASSYSSRVGSPLHF,TGTGCCAGCAGTTACTCGAGCAGGGTTGGTTCACCCCTCCACTTT
NA,TRBV18,14,NA,TRBJ1-1,CASSPAVAGREAFF,TGTGCCAGCTCACCCGCCGTCGCAGGGAGGGAAGCTTTCTTT